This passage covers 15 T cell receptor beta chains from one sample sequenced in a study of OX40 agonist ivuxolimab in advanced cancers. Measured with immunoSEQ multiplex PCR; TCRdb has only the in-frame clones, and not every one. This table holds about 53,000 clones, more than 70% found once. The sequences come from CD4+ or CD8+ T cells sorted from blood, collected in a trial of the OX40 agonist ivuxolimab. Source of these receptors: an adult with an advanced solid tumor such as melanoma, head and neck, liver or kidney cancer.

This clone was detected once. CDR3 nucleotide sequence: TGCGCCAGCAGCCCGGGACAGGGGAGCTATGGCTACACCTTC. Protein sequence: CASSPGQGSYGYTF. The chain employs TRBV5-1 and TRBJ1-2, with 10 bases fitting TRBD1. V trimming: 4 bases; J trimming: 4 bases; junction bases outside the gene matches: 4. Germline V gene sequence: CDR1 SGHRS, CDR2 YFSETQ. The CDR3 loop spans 14 amino acids.

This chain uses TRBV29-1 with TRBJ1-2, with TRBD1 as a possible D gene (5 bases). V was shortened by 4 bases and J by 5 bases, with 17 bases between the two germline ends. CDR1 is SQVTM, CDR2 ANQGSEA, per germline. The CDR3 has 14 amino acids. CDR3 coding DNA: TGCAGCGTTGTGGGGGGTGGGGACGGATATGGCTACACCTTC. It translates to CSVVGGGDGYGYTF.

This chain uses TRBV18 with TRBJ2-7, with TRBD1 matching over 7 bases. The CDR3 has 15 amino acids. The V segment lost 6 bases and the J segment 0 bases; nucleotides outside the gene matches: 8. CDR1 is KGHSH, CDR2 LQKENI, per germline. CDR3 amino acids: CASSSTGPYSYEQYF. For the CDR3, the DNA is TGTGCCAGCTCCTCGACAGGGCCCTACTCCTACGAGCAGTACTTC.

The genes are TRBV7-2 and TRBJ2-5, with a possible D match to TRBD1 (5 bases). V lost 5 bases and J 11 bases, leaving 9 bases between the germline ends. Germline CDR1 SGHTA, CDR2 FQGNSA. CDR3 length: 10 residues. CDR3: CASSMTEQYF. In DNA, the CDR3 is TGTGCCAGCAGCATGACAGAACAGTACTTC.

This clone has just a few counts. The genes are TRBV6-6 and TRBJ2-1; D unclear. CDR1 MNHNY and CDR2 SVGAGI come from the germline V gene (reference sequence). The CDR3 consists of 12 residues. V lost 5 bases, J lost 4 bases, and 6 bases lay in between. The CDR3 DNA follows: TGTGCCAGCAGTGGCGAGTACAATGAGCAGTTCTTC. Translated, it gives CASSGEYNEQFF.

The CDR3 nucleotides are TGCGCCAGCTGGACTGGGGGGATTAACACCGGGGAGCTGTTTTTT. As protein: CASWTGGINTGELFF. This chain joins TRBV5-1 and TRBJ2-2; D may be TRBD2 (6 bases). Trimming left V 7 bases short and J 2 bases short, with 15 bases between. Germline loops: CDR1 SGHRS, CDR2 YFSETQ. CDR3 length equals 15 residues.

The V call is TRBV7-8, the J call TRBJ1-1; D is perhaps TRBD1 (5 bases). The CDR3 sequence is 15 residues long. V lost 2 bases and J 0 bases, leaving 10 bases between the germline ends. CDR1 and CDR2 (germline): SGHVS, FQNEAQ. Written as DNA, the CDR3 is TGTGCCAGCAGCTTACGAGGACACATGAACACTGAAGCTTTCTTT. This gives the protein CASSLRGHMNTEAFF.

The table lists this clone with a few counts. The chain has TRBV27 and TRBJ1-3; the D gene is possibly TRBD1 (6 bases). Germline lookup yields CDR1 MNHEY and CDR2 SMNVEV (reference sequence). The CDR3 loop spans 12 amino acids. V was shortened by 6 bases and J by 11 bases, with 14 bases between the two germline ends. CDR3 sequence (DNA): TGTGCCAGCAGCCACCCCGAGGGGGCCATATATTTT. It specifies CASSHPEGAIYF.

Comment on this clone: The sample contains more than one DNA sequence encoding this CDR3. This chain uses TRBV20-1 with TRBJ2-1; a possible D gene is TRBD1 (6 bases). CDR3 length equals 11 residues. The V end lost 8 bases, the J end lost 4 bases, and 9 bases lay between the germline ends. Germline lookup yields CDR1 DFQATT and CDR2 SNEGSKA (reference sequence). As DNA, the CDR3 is TGCAGTCCGGACAGTTACAATGAGCAGTTCTTC. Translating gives CSPDSYNEQFF.

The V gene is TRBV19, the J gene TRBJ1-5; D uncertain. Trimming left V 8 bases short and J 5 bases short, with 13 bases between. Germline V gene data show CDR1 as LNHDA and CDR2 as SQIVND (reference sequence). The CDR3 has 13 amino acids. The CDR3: CASGRKWDQPQHF. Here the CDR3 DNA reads TGTGCCAGTGGGCGAAAGTGGGATCAGCCCCAGCATTTT.

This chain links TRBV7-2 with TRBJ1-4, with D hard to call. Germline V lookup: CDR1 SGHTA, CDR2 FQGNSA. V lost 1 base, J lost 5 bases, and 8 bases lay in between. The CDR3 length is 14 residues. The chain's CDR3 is CASSLGRENEKLFF. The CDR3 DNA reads TGTGCCAGCAGCTTAGGGAGGGAGAATGAAAAACTGTTTTTT.

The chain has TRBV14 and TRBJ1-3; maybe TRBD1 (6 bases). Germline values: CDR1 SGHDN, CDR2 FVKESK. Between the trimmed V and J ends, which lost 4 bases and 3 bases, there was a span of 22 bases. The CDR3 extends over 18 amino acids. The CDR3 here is CASSRGRPIGAGGNTIYF. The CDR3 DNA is TGTGCCAGCAGCCGGGGGCGCCCGATCGGGGCTGGTGGAAACACCATATATTTT.

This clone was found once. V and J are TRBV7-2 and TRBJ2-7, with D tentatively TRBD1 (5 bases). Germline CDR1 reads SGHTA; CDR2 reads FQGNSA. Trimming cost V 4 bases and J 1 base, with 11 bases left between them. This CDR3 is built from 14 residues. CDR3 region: CASSSRQPSYEQYF. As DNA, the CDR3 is TGTGCCAGCAGCTCTCGACAGCCTTCCTACGAGCAGTACTTC.

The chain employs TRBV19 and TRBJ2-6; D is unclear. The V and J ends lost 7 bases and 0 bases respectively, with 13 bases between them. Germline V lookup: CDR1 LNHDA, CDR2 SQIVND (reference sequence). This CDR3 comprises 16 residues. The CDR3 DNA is TGTGCCAGTAAGCCCGAGAGGAGCTCTGGGGCCAACGTCCTGACTTTC. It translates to CASKPERSSGANVLTF. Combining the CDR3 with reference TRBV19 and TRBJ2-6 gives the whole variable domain DGGITQSPKYLFRKEGQNVTLSCEQNLNHDAMYWYRQDPGQGLRLIYYSQIVNDFQKGDIAEGYSVSREKKESFPLTVTSAQKNPTAFYLCASKPERSSGANVLTFGAGSRLTVL.

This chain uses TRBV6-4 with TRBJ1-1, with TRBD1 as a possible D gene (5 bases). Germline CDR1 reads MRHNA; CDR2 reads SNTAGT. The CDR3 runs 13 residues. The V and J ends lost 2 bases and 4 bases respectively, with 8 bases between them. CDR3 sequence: CASSDRRGTEAFF. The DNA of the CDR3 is TGTGCCAGCAGTGACCGAAGGGGCACTGAAGCTTTCTTT.